These T cell receptor beta chains were read from a single sample in a study of cytomegalovirus exposure and HLA in healthy donors. The protocol was immunoSEQ multiplex PCR, while the TCRdb copy is restricted to in-frame clones and leaves out a portion. The sample has 250,000 to 350,000 clones, 75% to 90% seen once. The sample consisted of PBMCs. Receptors originate from a woman under 30 in good health and CMV-seronegative. Each CDR3 is given with its conserved first and last residue. A D gene is named only where the DNA matches it firmly. Not all rows give a size; the values are once, few, many and, for expanded clones, a class.

d_call clone_size j_call v_call cdr3_aa cdr3_nt
TRBD2 NA TRBJ2-3 TRBV7-2 CASSLGLADTQYF TGTGCCAGCAGCTTGGGACTAGCCGATACGCAGTATTTT
TRBD1 once TRBJ1-3 TRBV9 CASSDGQGGTGNTIYF TGTGCCAGCAGCGACGGACAGGGAGGAACTGGAAACACCATATATTTT
NA NA TRBJ1-4 TRBV14 CASSQGVSTATNEKLFF TGTGCCAGCAGCCAAGGTGTTTCGACAGCAACTAATGAAAAACTGTTTTTT
TRBD2 NA TRBJ2-5 TRBV30 CAASGTSGETQYF TGTGCCGCTTCCGGGACTAGCGGAGAGACCCAGTACTTC
NA NA TRBJ2-3 TRBV19 CASSILVGRGATDTQYF TGTGCCAGTAGTATTTTGGTCGGGAGAGGGGCCACAGATACGCAGTATTTT
TRBD2 NA TRBJ2-7 TRBV5-6 CASSPGLAGLYEQYF TGTGCCAGCAGCCCTGGACTAGCGGGCCTCTACGAGCAGTACTTC
TRBD1 NA TRBJ2-1 TRBV19 CASSINQGTEHEQFF TGTGCCAGTAGTATCAACCAGGGGACAGAGCATGAGCAGTTCTTC
TRBD2 NA TRBJ2-7 TRBV9 CANTTSGSYYEQYF TGTGCCAATACCACTAGCGGGAGCTACTACGAGCAGTACTTC
TRBD1 NA TRBJ1-4 TRBV7-6 CASSLGTGTLVNEKLFF TGTGCCAGCAGCTTAGGGACAGGGACTTTGGTTAACGAAAAACTGTTTTTT
TRBD2 once TRBJ2-4 TRBV25-1 CASSEQGLAFYF TGTGCCAGCAGTGAACAAGGACTAGCGTTTTACTTC
TRBD2 NA TRBJ2-2 TRBV29-1 CSVDVSGSGAGELFF TGCAGCGTTGATGTTAGCGGGAGTGGGGCCGGGGAGCTGTTTTTT
TRBD2 NA TRBJ2-5 TRBV5-1 CASSLAETSGLQETQYF TGCGCCAGCAGCTTGGCCGAGACTAGCGGTCTCCAAGAGACCCAGTACTTC
TRBD1 NA TRBJ2-7 TRBV27 CASRLAGQGYEQYF TGTGCCAGCAGGCTCGCGGGACAGGGTTACGAGCAGTACTTC
NA few TRBJ2-7 TRBV20-1 CSASGIYEQYF TGCAGTGCTAGCGGGATCTACGAGCAGTACTTC
TRBD1 NA TRBJ2-5 TRBV5-1 CASSSGQSDQETQYF TGCGCCAGCAGCTCGGGACAGTCTGACCAAGAGACCCAGTACTTC
NA NA TRBJ1-3 TRBV19 CASSILGQNSGNTIYF TGTGCCAGTAGTATCCTAGGACAGAACTCTGGAAACACCATATATTTT
NA few TRBJ2-3 TRBV27 CASTPRSHSTDTQYF TGTGCCAGCACCCCTCGGAGCCATAGCACAGATACGCAGTATTTT
TRBD2 once TRBJ2-7 TRBV7-2 CASSSGLAGDYEQYF TGTGCCAGCAGCTCCGGACTAGCGGGCGACTACGAGCAGTACTTC
TRBD2 NA TRBJ2-7 TRBV28 CASSGRKGREQYF TGTGCCAGTAGCGGGAGGAAAGGTCGCGAGCAGTACTTC
TRBD1 NA TRBJ1-2 TRBV28 CASTPTGGDYGYTF TGTGCCAGCACCCCTACAGGGGGCGACTATGGCTACACCTTC
NA NA TRBJ1-1 TRBV2 CASSVGLLNTEAFF TGTGCCAGCAGTGTTGGACTTTTGAACACTGAAGCTTTCTTT
NA NA TRBJ2-3 TRBV27 CASSTAKTGFVADTQYF TGTGCCAGCAGCACCGCGAAGACAGGATTTGTAGCAGATACGCAGTATTTT